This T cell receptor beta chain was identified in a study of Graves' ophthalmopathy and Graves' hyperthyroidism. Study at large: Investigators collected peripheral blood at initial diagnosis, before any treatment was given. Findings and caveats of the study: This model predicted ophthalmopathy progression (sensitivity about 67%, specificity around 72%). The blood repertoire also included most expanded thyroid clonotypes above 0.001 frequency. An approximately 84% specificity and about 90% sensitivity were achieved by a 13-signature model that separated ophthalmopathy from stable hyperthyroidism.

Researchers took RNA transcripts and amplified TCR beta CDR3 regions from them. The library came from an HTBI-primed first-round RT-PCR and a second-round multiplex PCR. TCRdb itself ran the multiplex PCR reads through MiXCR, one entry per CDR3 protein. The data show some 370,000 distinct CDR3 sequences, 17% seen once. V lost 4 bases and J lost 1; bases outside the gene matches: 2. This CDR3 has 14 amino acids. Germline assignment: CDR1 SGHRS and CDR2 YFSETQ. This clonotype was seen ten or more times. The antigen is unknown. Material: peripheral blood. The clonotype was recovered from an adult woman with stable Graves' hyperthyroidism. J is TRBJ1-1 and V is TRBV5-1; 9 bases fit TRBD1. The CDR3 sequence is CASSTGGENTEAFF. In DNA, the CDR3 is TGCGCCAGCAGCACAGGGGGCGAGAACACTGAAGCTTTCTTT.